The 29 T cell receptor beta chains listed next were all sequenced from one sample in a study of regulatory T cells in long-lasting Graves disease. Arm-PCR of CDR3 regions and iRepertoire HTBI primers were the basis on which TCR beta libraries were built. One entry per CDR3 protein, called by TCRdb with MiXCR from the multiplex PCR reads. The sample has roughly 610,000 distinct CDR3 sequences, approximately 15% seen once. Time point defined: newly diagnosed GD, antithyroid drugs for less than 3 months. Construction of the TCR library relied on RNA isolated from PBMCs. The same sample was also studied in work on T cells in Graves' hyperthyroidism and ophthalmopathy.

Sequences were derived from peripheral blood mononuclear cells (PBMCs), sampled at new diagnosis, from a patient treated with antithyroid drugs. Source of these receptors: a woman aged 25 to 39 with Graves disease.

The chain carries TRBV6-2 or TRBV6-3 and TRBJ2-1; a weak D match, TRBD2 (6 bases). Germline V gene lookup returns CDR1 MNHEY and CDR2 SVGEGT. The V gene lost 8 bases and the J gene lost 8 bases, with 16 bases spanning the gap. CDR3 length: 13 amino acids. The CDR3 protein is CASWGVGSDEQFF. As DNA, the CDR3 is TGTGCCAGCTGGGGGGTAGGGAGCGATGAGCAGTTCTTC.

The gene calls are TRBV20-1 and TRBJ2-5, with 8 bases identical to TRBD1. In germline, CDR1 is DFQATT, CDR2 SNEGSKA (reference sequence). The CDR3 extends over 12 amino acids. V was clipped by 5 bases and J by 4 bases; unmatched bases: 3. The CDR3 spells CSAWTGRETQYF. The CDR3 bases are TGCAGTGCTTGGACAGGGAGAGAGACCCAGTACTTC.

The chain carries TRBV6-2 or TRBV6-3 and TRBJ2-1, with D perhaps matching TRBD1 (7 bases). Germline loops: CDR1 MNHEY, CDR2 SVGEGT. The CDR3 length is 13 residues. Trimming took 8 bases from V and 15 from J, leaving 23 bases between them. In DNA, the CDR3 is TGTGCCAGCTCAGCAGGGGGGAGCACGAGTAGGTTCTTC. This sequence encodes CASSAGGSTSRFF.

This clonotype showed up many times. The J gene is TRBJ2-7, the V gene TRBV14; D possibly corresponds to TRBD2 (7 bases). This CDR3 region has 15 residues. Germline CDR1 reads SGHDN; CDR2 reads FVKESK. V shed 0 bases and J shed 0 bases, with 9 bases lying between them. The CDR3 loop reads CASSQERGPSYEQYF. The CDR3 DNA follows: TGTGCCAGCAGCCAAGAGCGGGGGCCCTCCTACGAGCAGTACTTC.

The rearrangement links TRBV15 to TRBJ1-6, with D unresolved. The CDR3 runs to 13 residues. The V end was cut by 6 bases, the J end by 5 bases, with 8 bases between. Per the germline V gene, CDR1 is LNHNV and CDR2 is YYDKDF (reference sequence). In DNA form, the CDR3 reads TGTGCCACCAGGGCAGAGAATAATTCACCCCTCCACTTT. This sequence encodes CATRAENNSPLHF. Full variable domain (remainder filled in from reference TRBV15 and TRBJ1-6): DAMVIQNPRYQVTQFGKPVTLSCSQTLNHNVMYWYQQKSSQAPKLLFHYYDKDFNNEADTPDNFQSRRPNTSFCFLDIRSPGLGDTAMYLCATRAENNSPLHFGNGTRLTVT.

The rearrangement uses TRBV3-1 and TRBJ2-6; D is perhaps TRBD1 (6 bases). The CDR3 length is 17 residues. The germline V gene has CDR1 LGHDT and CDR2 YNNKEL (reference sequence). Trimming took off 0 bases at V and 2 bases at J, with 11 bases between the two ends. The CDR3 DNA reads TGTGCCAGCAGCCAAGAGTTTGGGGGCCCTGGGGCCAACGTCCTGACTTTC. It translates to CASSQEFGGPGANVLTF.

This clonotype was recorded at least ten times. CDR3 coding DNA: TGTGCCAGCAGAGCGACTGGTTTGGGGACCCAGTACTTC. It specifies CASRATGLGTQYF. The chain combines TRBV2 with TRBJ2-5, with D hard to call. The CDR3 consists of 13 residues. Germline V gives CDR1 SNHLY, CDR2 FYNNEI. Trimming stripped 6 bases from V and 7 bases from J, with 15 bases between.

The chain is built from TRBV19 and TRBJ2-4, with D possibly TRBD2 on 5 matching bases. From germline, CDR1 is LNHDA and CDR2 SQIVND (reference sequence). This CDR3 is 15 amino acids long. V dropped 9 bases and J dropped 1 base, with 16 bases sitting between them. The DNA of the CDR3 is TGTGCCAGCTCTAGCTCGTTGGGGGCCAAAAACATTCAGTACTTC. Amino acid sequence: CASSSSLGAKNIQYF.

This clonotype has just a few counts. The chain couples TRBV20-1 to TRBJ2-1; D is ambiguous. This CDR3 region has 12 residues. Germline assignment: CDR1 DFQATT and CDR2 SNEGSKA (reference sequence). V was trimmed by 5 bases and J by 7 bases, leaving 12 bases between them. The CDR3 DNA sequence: TGCAGTGCTCTGAATGATCGGAATGAGCAGTTCTTC. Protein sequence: CSALNDRNEQFF.

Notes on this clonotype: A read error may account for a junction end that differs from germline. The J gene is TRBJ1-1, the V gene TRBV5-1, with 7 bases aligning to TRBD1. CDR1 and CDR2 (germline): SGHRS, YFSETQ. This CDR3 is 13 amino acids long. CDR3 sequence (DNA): TGCGCCAGCAGCGGGACAGAAAACACTGGAGCTTTCTTT. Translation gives CASSGTENTGAFF.

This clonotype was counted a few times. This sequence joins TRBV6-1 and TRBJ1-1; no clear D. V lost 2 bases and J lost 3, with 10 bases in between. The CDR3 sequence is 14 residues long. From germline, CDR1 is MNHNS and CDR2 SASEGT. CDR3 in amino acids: CASSEIGVHTEAFF. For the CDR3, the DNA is TGTGCCAGCAGTGAAATTGGGGTTCACACTGAAGCTTTCTTT.

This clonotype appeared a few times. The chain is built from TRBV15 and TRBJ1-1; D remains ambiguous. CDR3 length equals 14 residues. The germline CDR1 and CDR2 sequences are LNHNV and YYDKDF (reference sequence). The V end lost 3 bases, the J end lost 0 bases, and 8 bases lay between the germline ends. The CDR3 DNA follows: TGTGCCACCAGCAGCGAGACCTTGAACACTGAAGCTTTCTTT. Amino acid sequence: CATSSETLNTEAFF.

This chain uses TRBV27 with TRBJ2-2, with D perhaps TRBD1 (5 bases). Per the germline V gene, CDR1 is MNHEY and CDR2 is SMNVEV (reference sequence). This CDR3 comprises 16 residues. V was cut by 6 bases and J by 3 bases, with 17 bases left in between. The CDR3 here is CASRRSGQGDTGELFF. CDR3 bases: TGTGCCAGCAGACGAAGTGGGCAAGGGGACACCGGGGAGCTGTTTTTT.

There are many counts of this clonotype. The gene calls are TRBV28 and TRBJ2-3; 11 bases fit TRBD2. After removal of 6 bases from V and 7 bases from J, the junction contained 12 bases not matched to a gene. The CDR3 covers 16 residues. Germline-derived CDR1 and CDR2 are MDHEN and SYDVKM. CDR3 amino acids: CASSPLLAGAHHTQYF. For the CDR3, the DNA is TGTGCCAGCAGCCCCTTACTAGCGGGAGCCCATCATACGCAGTATTTT. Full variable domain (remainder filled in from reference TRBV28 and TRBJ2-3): DVKVTQSSRYLVKRTGEKVFLECVQDMDHENMFWYRQDPGLGLRLIYFSYDVKMKEKGDIPEGYSVSREKKERFSLILESASTNQTSMYLCASSPLLAGAHHTQYFGPGTRLTVL.

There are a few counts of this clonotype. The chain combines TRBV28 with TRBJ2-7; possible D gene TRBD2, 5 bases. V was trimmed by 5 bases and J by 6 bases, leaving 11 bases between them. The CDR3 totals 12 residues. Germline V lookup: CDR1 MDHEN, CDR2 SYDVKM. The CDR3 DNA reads TGTGCCAGCAGTCTCTTTCGGGGCGAGCAGTACTTC. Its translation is CASSLFRGEQYF.

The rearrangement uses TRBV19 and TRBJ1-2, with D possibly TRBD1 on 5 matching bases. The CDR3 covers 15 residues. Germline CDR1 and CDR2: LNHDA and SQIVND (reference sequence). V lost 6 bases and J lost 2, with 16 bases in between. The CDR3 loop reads CASSPSGRANYGYTF. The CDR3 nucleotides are TGTGCCAGTAGCCCTAGCGGCAGGGCCAACTATGGCTACACCTTC.

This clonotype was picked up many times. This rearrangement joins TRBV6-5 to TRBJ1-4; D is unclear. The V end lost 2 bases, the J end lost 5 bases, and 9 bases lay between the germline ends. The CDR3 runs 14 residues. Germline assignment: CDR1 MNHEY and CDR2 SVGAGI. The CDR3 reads CASSYQRFNEKLFF. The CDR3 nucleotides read TGTGCCAGCAGTTACCAGCGTTTCAATGAAAAACTGTTTTTT.

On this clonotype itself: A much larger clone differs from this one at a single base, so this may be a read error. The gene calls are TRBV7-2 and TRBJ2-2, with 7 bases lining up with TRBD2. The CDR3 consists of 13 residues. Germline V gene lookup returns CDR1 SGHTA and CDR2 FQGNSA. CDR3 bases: TGTGCCTCCCGGACTAGATACACCGGGGAGCTGCTTTTT. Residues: CASRTRYTGELLF.

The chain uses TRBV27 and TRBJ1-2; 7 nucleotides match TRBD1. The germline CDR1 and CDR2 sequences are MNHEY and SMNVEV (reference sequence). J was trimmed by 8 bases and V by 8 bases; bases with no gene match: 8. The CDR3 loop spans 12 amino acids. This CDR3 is CASGDRAQGYTF. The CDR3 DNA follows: TGTGCCAGCGGAGACAGGGCACAGGGCTACACCTTC.

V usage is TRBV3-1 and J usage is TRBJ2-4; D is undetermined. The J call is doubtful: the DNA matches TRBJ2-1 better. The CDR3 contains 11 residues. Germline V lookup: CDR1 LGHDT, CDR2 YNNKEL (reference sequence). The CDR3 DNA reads TGTGCCAGCAGCCTTCTAGGTCGGCAGTTCTTC. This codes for CASSLLGRQFF.

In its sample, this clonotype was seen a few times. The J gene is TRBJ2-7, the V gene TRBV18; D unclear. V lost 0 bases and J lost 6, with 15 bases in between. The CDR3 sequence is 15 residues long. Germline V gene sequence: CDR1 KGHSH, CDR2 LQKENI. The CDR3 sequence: CASSPPGVGIPEQYF. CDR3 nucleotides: TGTGCCAGCTCACCACCTGGCGTAGGGATACCCGAGCAGTACTTC.

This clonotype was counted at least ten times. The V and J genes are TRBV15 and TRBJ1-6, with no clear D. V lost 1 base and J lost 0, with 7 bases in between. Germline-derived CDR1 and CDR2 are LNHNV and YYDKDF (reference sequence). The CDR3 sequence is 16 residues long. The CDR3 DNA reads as TGTGCCACCAGCAGAGGGGCGAGCTCCTATAATTCACCCCTCCACTTT. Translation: CATSRGASSYNSPLHF.

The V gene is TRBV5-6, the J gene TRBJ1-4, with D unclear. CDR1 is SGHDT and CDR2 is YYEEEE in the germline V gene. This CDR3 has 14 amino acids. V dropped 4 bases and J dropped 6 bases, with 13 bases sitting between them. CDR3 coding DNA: TGTGCCAGCAGCGGCGGGCCGGGAGATGAAAAACTGTTTTTT. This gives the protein CASSGGPGDEKLFF.

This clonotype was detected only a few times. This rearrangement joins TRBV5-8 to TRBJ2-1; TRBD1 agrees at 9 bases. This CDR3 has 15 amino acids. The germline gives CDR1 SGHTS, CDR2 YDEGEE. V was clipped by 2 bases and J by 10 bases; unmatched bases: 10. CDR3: CASSFGDRELGEQFF. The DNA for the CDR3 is TGTGCCAGCAGCTTTGGGGACAGGGAGTTAGGAGAGCAGTTCTTC.

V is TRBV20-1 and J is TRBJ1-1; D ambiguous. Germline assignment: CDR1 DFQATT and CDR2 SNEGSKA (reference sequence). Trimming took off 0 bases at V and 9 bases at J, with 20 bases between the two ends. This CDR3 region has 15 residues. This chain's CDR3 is CSARDEATGVSKAFF. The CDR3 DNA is TGCAGTGCTAGAGATGAGGCGACGGGTGTATCTAAAGCTTTCTTT.

Written as DNA, the CDR3 is TGTGCCAGCAGCCAAGAAGACAGAAATCAGCCCCAGCATTTT. Translating it yields CASSQEDRNQPQHF. V and J are TRBV4-2 and TRBJ1-5; perhaps TRBD1 as D (5 bases). The V gene's germline CDR1 is LGHNA and CDR2 YNFKEQ. The CDR3 has 14 amino acids. V was cut by 0 bases and J by 4 bases, with 7 bases left in between.

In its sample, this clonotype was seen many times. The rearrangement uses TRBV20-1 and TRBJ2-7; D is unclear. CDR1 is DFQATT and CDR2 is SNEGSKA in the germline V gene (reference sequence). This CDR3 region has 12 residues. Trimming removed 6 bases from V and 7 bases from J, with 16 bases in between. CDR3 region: CSAPRSVWEQYF. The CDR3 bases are TGCAGTGCCCCGAGGTCGGTTTGGGAGCAGTACTTC.

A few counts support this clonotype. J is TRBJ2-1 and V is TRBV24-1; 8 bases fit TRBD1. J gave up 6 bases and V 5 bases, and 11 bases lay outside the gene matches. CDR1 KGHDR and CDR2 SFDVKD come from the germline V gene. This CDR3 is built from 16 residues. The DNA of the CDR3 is TGTGCCACCAGTGTTGGCGGGACAGGCCCATTCAATGAGCAGTTCTTC. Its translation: CATSVGGTGPFNEQFF.

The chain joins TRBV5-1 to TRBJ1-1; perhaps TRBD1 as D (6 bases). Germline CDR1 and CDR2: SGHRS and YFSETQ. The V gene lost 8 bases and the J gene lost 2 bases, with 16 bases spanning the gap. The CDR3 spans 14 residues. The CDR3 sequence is CASGTGTRNTEAFF. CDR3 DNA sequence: TGCGCCAGTGGCACCGGGACACGAAACACTGAAGCTTTCTTT. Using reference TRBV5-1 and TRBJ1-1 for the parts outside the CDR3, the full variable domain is KAGVTQTPRYLIKTRGQQVTLSCSPISGHRSVSWYQQTPGQGLQFLFEYFSETQRNKGNFPGRFSGRQFSNSRSEMNVSTLELGDSALYLCASGTGTRNTEAFFGQGTRLTVV.